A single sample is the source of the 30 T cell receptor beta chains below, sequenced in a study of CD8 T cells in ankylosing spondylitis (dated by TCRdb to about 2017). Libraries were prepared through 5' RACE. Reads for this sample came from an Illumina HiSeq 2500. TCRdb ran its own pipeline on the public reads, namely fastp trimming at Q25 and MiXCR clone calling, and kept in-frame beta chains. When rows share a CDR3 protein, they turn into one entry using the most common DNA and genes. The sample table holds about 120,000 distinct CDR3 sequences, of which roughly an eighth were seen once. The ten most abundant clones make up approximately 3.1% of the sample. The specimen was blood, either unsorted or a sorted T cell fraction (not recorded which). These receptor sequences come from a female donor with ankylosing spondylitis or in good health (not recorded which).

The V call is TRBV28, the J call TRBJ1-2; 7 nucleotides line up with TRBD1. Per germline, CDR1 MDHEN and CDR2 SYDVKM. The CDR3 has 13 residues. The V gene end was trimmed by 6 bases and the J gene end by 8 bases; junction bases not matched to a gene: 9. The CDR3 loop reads CASSQRQGSGYTF. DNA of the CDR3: TGTGCCAGCAGCCAGAGACAGGGTAGCGGCTACACCTTC.

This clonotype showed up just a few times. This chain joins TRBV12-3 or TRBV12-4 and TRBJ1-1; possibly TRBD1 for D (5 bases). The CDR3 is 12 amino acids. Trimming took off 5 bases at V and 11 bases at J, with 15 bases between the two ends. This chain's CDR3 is CASSLIGREAFF. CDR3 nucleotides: TGTGCCAGCAGTCTTATCGGCAGGGAGGCTTTCTTT.

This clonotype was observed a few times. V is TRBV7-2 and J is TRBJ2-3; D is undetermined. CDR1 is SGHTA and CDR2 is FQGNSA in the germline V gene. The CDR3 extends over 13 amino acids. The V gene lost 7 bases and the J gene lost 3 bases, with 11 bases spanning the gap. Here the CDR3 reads CASNAAPTDTQYF. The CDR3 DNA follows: TGTGCCAGCAACGCCGCCCCGACAGATACGCAGTATTTT.

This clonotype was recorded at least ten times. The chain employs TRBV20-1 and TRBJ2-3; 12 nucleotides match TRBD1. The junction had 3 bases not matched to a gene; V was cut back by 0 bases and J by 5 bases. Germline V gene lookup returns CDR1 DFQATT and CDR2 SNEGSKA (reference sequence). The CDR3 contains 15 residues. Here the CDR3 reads CSAREWDRGQDTQYF. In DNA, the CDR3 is TGCAGTGCTAGAGAGTGGGACAGGGGGCAAGATACGCAGTATTTT.

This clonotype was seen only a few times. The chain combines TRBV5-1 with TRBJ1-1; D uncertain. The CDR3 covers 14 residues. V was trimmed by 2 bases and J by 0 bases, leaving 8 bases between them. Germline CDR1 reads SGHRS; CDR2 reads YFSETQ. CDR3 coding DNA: TGCGCCAGCAGCTTCTCCAGCCTGAACACTGAAGCTTTCTTT. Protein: CASSFSSLNTEAFF.

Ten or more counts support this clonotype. In DNA form, the CDR3 reads TGCGCCAGCAGCACGGGACAGGGGGTAGAGACCCAGTACTTC. This sequence encodes CASSTGQGVETQYF. The rearrangement links TRBV5-1 to TRBJ2-5, with 11 bases matching TRBD1. CDR3 length equals 14 residues. Germline lookup yields CDR1 SGHRS and CDR2 YFSETQ. The trim removed 4 bases at V and 4 bases at J, leaving 3 bases unmatched.

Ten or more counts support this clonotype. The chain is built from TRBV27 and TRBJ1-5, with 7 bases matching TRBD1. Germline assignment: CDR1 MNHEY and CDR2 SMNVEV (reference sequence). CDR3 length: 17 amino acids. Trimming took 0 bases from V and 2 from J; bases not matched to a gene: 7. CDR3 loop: CASSLSRQGQGNQPQHF. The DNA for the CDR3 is TGTGCCAGCAGTTTATCCCGGCAAGGACAGGGCAATCAGCCCCAGCATTTT.

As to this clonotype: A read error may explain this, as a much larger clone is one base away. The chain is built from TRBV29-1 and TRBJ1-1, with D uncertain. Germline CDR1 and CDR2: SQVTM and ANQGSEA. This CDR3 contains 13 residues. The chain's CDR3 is CRAKRPEDTEAFF. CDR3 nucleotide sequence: TGCAGAGCTAAACGACCGGAGGACACTGAAGCTTTCTTT.

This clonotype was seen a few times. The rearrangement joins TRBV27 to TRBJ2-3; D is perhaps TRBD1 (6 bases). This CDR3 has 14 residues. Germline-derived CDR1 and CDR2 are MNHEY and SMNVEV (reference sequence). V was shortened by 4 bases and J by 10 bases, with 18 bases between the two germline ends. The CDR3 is CASSSARGSKPQYF. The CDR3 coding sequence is TGTGCCAGCAGTTCCGCCAGGGGCTCGAAGCCGCAGTATTTT.

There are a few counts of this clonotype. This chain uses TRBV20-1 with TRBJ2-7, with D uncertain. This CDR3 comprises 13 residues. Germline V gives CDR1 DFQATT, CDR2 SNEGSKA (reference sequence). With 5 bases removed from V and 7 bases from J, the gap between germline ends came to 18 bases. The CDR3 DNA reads TGCAGTGCTGAAGTCCCGGAAGTTCGAGAGCAGTACTTC. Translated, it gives CSAEVPEVREQYF.

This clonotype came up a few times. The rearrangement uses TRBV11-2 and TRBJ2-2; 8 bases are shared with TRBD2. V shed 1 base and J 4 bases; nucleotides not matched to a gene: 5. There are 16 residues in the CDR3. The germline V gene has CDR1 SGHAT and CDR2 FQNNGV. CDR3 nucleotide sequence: TGTGCCAGCAGCTTAGTCGGGGGGGGGGCCACCGGGGAGCTGTTTTTT. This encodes CASSLVGGGATGELFF.

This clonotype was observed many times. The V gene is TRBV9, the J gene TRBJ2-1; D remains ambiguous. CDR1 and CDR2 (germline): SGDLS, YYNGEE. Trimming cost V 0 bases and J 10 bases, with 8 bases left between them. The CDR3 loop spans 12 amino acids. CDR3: CASSVVAGEQFF. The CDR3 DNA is TGTGCCAGCAGCGTAGTGGCTGGCGAGCAGTTCTTC.

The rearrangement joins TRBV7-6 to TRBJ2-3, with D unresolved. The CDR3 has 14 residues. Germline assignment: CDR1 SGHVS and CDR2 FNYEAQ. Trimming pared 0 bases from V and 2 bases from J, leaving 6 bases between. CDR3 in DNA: TGTGCCAGCAGCTTAGCGAGAACCACAGATACGCAGTATTTT. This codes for CASSLARTTDTQYF.

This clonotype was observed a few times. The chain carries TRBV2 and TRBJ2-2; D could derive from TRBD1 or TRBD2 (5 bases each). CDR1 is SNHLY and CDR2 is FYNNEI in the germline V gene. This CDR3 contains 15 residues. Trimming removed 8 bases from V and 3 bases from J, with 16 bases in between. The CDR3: CASGTPQADTGELFF. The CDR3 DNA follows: TGTGCCAGCGGGACCCCTCAAGCGGACACCGGGGAGCTGTTTTTT.

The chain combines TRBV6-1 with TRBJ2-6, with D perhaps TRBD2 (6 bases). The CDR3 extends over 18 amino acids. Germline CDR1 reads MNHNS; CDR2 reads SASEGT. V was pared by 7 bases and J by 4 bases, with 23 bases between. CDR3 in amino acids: CASTEIWSRGLGANVLTF. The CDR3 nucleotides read TGTGCCAGCACCGAAATCTGGTCGCGGGGTCTAGGGGCCAACGTCCTGACTTTC.

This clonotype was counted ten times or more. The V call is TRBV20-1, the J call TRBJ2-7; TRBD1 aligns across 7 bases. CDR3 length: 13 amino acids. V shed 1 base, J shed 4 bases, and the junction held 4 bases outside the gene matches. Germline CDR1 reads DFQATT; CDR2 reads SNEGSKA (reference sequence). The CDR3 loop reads CSARGQGLYEQYF. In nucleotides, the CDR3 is TGCAGTGCTAGAGGACAGGGTCTTTACGAGCAGTACTTC.

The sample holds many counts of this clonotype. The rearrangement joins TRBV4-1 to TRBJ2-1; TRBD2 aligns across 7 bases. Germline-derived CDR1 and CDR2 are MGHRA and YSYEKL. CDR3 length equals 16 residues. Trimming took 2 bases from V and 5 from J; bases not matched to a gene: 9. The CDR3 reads CASSQPGRLANNEQFF. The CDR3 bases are TGCGCCAGCAGCCAACCTGGGAGACTAGCCAACAATGAGCAGTTCTTC.

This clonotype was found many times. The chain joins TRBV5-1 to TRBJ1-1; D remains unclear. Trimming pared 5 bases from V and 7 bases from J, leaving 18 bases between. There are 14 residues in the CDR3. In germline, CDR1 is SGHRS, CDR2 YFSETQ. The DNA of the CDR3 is TGCGCCAGCAGTCCACTGCGGGAGATGGTTGAAGCTTTCTTT. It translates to CASSPLREMVEAFF.

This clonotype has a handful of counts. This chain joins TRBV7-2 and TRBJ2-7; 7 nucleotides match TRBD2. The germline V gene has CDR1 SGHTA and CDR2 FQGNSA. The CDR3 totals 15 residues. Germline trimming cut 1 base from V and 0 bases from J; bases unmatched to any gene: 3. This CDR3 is CASSLVRGSSYEQYF. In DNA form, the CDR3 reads TGTGCCAGCAGCTTAGTTCGCGGGAGCTCCTACGAGCAGTACTTC.

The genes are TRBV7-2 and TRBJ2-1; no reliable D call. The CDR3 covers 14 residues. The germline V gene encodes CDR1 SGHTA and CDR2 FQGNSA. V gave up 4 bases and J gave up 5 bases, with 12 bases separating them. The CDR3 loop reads CASSYRRPHNEQFF. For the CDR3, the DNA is TGTGCCAGCAGCTACCGAAGGCCCCACAATGAGCAGTTCTTC.

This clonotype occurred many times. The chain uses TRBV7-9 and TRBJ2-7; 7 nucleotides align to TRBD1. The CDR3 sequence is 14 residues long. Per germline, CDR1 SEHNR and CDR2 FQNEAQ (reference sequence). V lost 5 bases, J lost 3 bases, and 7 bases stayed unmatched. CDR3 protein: CASSPNRDSYEQYF. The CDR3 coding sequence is TGTGCCAGCAGCCCGAACCGGGACAGCTACGAGCAGTACTTC.

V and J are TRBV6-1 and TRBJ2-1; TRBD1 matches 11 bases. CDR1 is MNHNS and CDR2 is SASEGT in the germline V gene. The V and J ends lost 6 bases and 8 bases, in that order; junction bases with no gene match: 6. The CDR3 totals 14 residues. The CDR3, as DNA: TGTGCCAGCAGAAGGACAGGGGGCGGAGATGAGCAGTTCTTC. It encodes CASRRTGGGDEQFF.

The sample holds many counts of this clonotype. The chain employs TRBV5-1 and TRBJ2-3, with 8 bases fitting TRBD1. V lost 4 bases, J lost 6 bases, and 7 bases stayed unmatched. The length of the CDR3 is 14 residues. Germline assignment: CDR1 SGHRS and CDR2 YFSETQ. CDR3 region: CASSLGQGGDTQYF. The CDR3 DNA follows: TGCGCCAGCAGCCTAGGACAGGGCGGTGATACGCAGTATTTT.

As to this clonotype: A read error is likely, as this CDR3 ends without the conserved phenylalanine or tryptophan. The CDR3 reads CSAIVPAAYVNEQFL. The CDR3 DNA reads as TGCAGTGCTATTGTCCCCGCTGCCTATGTCAATGAGCAGTTCTTG. V is TRBV20-1 and J is TRBJ2-1; no clear D. The ends were cut back, 4 bases at V and 6 bases at J, with 19 bases in the middle. Germline V gene sequence: CDR1 DFQATT, CDR2 SNEGSKA (reference sequence). The CDR3 covers 15 residues.

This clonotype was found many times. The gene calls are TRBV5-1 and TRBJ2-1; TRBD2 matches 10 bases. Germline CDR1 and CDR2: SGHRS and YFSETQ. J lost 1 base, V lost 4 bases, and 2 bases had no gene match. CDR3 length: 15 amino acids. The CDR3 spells CASSLLAGSYNEQFF. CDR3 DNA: TGCGCCAGCAGCCTACTAGCGGGATCCTACAATGAGCAGTTCTTC.

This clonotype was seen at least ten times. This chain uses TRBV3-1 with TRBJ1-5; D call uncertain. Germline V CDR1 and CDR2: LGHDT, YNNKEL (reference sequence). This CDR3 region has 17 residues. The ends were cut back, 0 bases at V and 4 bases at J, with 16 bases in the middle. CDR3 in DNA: TGTGCCAGCAGCCAAGATCTTGAGATTGGCCCAAATCAGCCCCAGCATTTT. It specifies CASSQDLEIGPNQPQHF.

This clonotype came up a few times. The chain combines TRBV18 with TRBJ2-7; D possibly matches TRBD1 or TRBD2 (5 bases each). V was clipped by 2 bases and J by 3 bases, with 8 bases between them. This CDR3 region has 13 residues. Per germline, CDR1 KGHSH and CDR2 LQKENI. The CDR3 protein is CASSPGTIYEQYF. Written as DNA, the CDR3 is TGTGCCAGCTCACCAGGGACCATCTACGAGCAGTACTTC.

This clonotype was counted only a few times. The CDR3, as DNA: TGTGCCAGCAGTTATCGGATGAACACTGAAGCTTTCTTT. This codes for CASSYRMNTEAFF. The V call is TRBV6-5, the J call TRBJ1-1; D gene unclear. CDR1 and CDR2 (germline): MNHEY, SVGAGI. Deletions cut 3 bases from V and 0 bases from J, with 5 bases between. CDR3 length: 13 amino acids.

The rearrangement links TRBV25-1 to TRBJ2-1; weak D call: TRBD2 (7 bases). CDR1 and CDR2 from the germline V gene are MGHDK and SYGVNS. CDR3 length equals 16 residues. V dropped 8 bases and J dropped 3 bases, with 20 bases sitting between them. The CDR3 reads CASGRGGDDFYNEQFF. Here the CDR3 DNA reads TGTGCCAGCGGAAGGGGGGGGGACGATTTCTACAATGAGCAGTTCTTC.

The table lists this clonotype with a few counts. The CDR3 DNA sequence: TGTGCCAGCACCCGAAGGACCAGGACCACCAACAATGAGCAGTTCTTC. Its translation: CASTRRTRTTNNEQFF. This chain connects TRBV7-2 to TRBJ2-1, with D uncertain. The CDR3 consists of 16 residues. Trimming left V 7 bases short and J 5 bases short, with 21 bases between. Germline V lookup: CDR1 SGHTA, CDR2 FQGNSA.